The present TCR beta chain was sequenced within a study of shared clonotypes between healthy human individuals. Overall study: Aged between 18 and 49, the donors were a couple of women and three men.

Once extracted for a subset, genomic DNA was divided evenly among several immunoSEQ plates. Generated by immunoSEQ multiplex PCR, the TCRdb table keeps only in-frame clones and is missing some. The sample consists of a few million clones, around nine tenths of them appearing once. CDR3 length equals 15 residues. Germline V gene data show CDR1 as LNHDA and CDR2 as SQIVND (reference sequence). Trimming cost V 5 bases and J 10 bases, with 18 bases left between them. This clonotype was sampled from a man between 18 and 29 years old in good health. The source material was naive CD4+ T cells sorted from blood. The subset: CD45RA+ positively selected. The chain couples TRBV19 to TRBJ1-6, with D maybe TRBD1 (5 bases). CDR3 loop: CASSPGDQQGSPLHF. The CDR3 region has the DNA TGTGCCAGTAGTCCCGGGGACCAGCAAGGATCACCCCTCCACTTT.